This T cell receptor (beta chain) was retrieved from a study of siplizumab effects on memory and regulatory T cells. Points on this clone: No antigen is known for it.

CDR1 is MNHEY, CDR2 SVGAGI, per germline. The CDR3 contains 9 residues. Findings and limits, study-wide: Roughly 75-95% of proliferating CD4+ or CD8+ clones lacked an assignable naive or memory phenotype.

Libraries were prepared by immunoSEQ multiplex PCR; TCRdb keeps only in-frame clonotypes and omits some of them. The sample contains over 85,000 clones, roughly 96% of which appear only once. This clonotype was obtained from a human donor in good health. The sequenced sample consisted of naive CD4+ T cells sorted from blood. The genes are TRBV6-5 and TRBJ2-2; 9 positions match TRBD1. The CDR3 reads CGTGEVLFF. The DNA of the CDR3 is TGTGGGACAGGGGAGGTGCTGTTTTTT.